This T cell receptor beta chain derives from a study of patients and donors after allogeneic stem cell transplantation. This clonotype has a single count. TCRdb ran MiXCR on the RT-PCR reads and lists one entry per CDR3 protein. The data show about a million distinct CDR3 sequences, 15% to 20% seen once. The CDR3 runs 15 residues. V gave up 6 bases and J gave up 2 bases, with 15 bases separating them. Germline values: CDR1 MDHEN, CDR2 SYDVKM. This TCR was recovered from a human donor who was either an allogeneic HSCT recipient or a stem cell or donor lymphocyte infusion donor (not recorded which). It is not recorded whose cells these are; they may come from a transplant donor. Sequencing was done on a sample of blood, either unsorted or a sorted T cell fraction (not recorded which). V is TRBV28 and J is TRBJ2-3; unclear D gene. The chain's CDR3 is CASSERSSPTDTQYF. CDR3 sequence (DNA): TGTGCCAGCAGCGAGAGGAGCTCCCCCACAGATACGCAGTATTTT.